The 8 T cell receptor beta chains listed next were all sequenced from one sample in a study of control samples from healthy donors and cancer patients. Sequencing used immunoSEQ multiplex PCR; TCRdb keeps in-frame clones, though not all of them. The table lists about 88,000 clones, 85% to 95% of them singletons. Specimen: blood. These receptor sequences come from a man aged 18 to 29 in good health.

This chain links TRBV12-5 with TRBJ1-2, with TRBD1 matching over 7 bases. This CDR3 spans 14 amino acids. Germline CDR1 LGHNT, CDR2 FRNRAP. The trim removed 6 bases at V and 6 bases at J, leaving 10 bases unmatched. The CDR3 DNA is TGTGCTAGTGGGCCTCTACAGGGGCTGCATGGCTACACCTTC. Protein sequence: CASGPLQGLHGYTF.

V usage is TRBV2 and J usage is TRBJ2-3; unclear D gene. The CDR3 runs to 12 residues. Trimming shortened V by 7 bases and J by 3 bases, and 8 bases separated the two germline ends. Germline V gene lookup returns CDR1 SNHLY and CDR2 FYNNEI. DNA of the CDR3: TGTGCCAGCATGGGGATTACAGATACGCAGTATTTT. Protein sequence: CASMGITDTQYF.

The chain has TRBV10-1 and TRBJ1-5; D is uncertain. Trimming took 6 bases from V and 0 from J, leaving 6 bases between them. The CDR3 loop spans 13 amino acids. Germline V gene lookup returns CDR1 WNHNN and CDR2 SYGVQD (reference sequence). The CDR3 reads CASSLSSNQPQHF. The CDR3 DNA is TGCGCCAGCAGCTTGAGTAGCAATCAGCCCCAGCATTTT.

The chain links TRBV4-1 to TRBJ1-5; no clear D gene. This CDR3 region has 14 residues. The ends were cut back, 2 bases at V and 4 bases at J, with 9 bases in the middle. Germline CDR1 reads MGHRA; CDR2 reads YSYEKL. The CDR3 region has the DNA TGCGCCAGCAGCCAAAGCGACATTAATCAGCCCCAGCATTTT. It encodes CASSQSDINQPQHF.

The CDR3, as DNA: TGTGCCAGTAGGCGGGGAGTGAACACTGAAGCTTTCTTT. Translated, it gives CASRRGVNTEAFF. This chain joins TRBV19 and TRBJ1-1; no firm D call. The CDR3 consists of 13 residues. Germline V CDR1 and CDR2: LNHDA, SQIVND (reference sequence). V shed 6 bases and J shed 0 bases, with 8 bases lying between them.

The J gene is TRBJ1-1, the V gene TRBV5-1; the D is unclear. Trimming stripped 3 bases from V and 8 bases from J, with 8 bases between. There are 11 residues in the CDR3. Germline V CDR1 and CDR2: SGHRS, YFSETQ. The CDR3 is CASSYLEEAFF. The CDR3 bases are TGCGCCAGCAGCTACCTCGAAGAAGCTTTCTTT.

The chain has TRBV3-1 (or the pseudogene TRBV3-2) and TRBJ1-2, with no clear D. CDR1 and CDR2 from the germline V gene are LGHDT and YNNKEL (reference sequence). The V gene lost 3 bases and the J gene lost 2 bases, with 13 bases spanning the gap. This CDR3 region has 15 residues. Written as DNA, the CDR3 is TGTGCCAGCAGCCATCCCCTCGACGGGAACTATGGCTACACCTTC. This encodes CASSHPLDGNYGYTF.

The chain joins TRBV27 to TRBJ2-2; D gene unclear. The CDR3 spans 13 residues. Trimming stripped 4 bases from V and 9 bases from J, with 12 bases between. CDR1 and CDR2 (germline): MNHEY, SMNVEV (reference sequence). For the CDR3, the DNA is TGTGCCAGCAGTTCGCATCCCCACCGGGAGCTGTTTTTT. Translation gives CASSSHPHRELFF.